Included here is one T cell receptor beta chain sequence, with context. Produced via immunoSEQ multiplex PCR; TCRdb's table is partial and in-frame only. The sample lists approximately 45,000 clones, roughly 91% seen once, with under 5% in the top ten. Time point noted: newly diagnosed, previously untreated cHL patient sample. The sample comes from a study of PD-1 blockade in classical Hodgkin lymphoma. Sequencing used peripheral blood mononuclear cells (PBMCs). The receptor's source is a human donor with classical Hodgkin lymphoma.

In DNA, the CDR3 is TGCGCCAGCAGCTTGCGTCCAGGAGCGGGAGGACCCAACACCGGGGAGCTGTTTTTT. This sequence encodes CASSLRPGAGGPNTGELFF. J is TRBJ2-2 and V is TRBV5-1; TRBD2 aligns across 9 bases. The germline CDR1 and CDR2 sequences are SGHRS and YFSETQ. CDR3 length equals 19 residues. The junction had 12 bases not matched to a gene; V was cut back by 1 base and J by 2 bases.